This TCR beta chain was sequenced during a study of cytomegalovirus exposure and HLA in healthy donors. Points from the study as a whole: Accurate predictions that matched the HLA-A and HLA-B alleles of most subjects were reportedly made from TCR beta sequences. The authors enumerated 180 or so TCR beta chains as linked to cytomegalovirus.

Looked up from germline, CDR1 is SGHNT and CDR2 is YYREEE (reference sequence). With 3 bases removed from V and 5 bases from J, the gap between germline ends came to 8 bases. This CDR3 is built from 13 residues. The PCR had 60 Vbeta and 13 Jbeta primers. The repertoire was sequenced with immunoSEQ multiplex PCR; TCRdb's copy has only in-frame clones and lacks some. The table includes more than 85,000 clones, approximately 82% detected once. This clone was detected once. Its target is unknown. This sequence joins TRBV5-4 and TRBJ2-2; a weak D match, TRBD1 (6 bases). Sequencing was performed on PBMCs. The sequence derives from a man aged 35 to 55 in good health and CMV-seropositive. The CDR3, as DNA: TGTGCCAGCAGCTCCCAGGGGACCGGGGAGCTGTTTTTT. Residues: CASSSQGTGELFF.